These 15 T cell receptor beta chains share one sample of origin, sequenced in a study of CD8+ T cells in alopecia areata. The sequencing template was cDNA reverse transcribed from extracted RNA. Some clones are missing from TCRdb's copy, which holds only in-frame ones; the method was immunoSEQ multiplex PCR. The sample shows 130,000 to 150,000 clones, approximately 50% of them seen only once. This specimen was CD4+ T cells sorted from blood, taken at week 0. Source of these receptors: a human donor with alopecia areata.

The chain joins TRBV27 to TRBJ2-1; 8 nucleotides match TRBD1. This CDR3 comprises 14 residues. Germline V gene lookup returns CDR1 MNHEY and CDR2 SMNVEV (reference sequence). Trimming took 3 bases from V and 14 from J; bases not matched to a gene: 12. CDR3 nucleotides: TGTGCCAGCAGTTTCACCTTGAGCAGGGGGCAGGAGTTCTTC. The encoded protein is CASSFTLSRGQEFF.

The V call is TRBV29-1, the J call TRBJ1-1, with 8 bases fitting TRBD1. From germline, CDR1 is SQVTM and CDR2 ANQGSEA. CDR3 length: 15 amino acids. V lost 0 bases, J lost 0 bases, and 3 bases stayed unmatched. In DNA form, the CDR3 reads TGCAGCGTTGAAGAGACAGGGGCCCTGAACACTGAAGCTTTCTTT. Its protein product is CSVEETGALNTEAFF.

The chain links TRBV6-6 to TRBJ1-1; D call uncertain. Per the germline V gene, CDR1 is MNHNY and CDR2 is SVGAGI (reference sequence). The V end lost 0 bases, the J end lost 5 bases, and 10 bases lay between the germline ends. CDR3 size: 14 residues. The CDR3 spells CASSYSPIGTEAFF. The CDR3, as DNA: TGTGCCAGCAGTTACTCTCCAATTGGGACTGAAGCTTTCTTT.

The chain carries TRBV30 and TRBJ2-2; 12 bases agree with TRBD1. The CDR3 is 16 amino acids. The germline V gene encodes CDR1 GTSNPN and CDR2 SVGIG (reference sequence). J lost 3 bases, V lost 2 bases, and 4 bases had no gene match. For the CDR3, the DNA is TGTGCCTGGAGTACGGGACAGGGGGCCGACACCGGGGAGCTGTTTTTT. Amino acid sequence: CAWSTGQGADTGELFF.

The rearrangement joins TRBV7-8 to TRBJ1-5; no clear D gene. Germline V lookup: CDR1 SGHVS, CDR2 FQNEAQ. V lost 1 base and J 0 bases, leaving 7 bases between the germline ends. The CDR3 is 15 amino acids. CDR3 DNA: TGTGCCAGCAGCTTAGTGGGTTATAGCAATCAGCCCCAGCATTTT. This translates into CASSLVGYSNQPQHF.

J is TRBJ1-1 and V is TRBV30; D is perhaps TRBD1 (5 bases). This CDR3 contains 13 residues. CDR1 and CDR2 from the germline V gene are GTSNPN and SVGIG (reference sequence). V shed 5 bases and J shed 2 bases, with 12 bases lying between them. CDR3 coding DNA: TGTGCCTGGCGTCGGGGGGATAACACTGAAGCTTTCTTT. As protein: CAWRRGDNTEAFF.

This clone has a handful of counts. The rearrangement joins TRBV29-1 to TRBJ1-1; a weak D match, TRBD1 (6 bases). CDR3 length equals 12 residues. Germline values: CDR1 SQVTM, CDR2 ANQGSEA. The V end lost 4 bases, the J end lost 2 bases, and 8 bases lay between the germline ends. The CDR3 is CSVGGRNTEAFF. In DNA, the CDR3 is TGCAGCGTTGGGGGGCGAAACACTGAAGCTTTCTTT. The full variable domain, completed using reference TRBV29-1 and TRBJ1-1, is SAVISQKPSRDICQRGTSLTIQCQVDSQVTMMFWYRQQPGQSLTLIATANQGSEATYESGFVIDKFPISRPNLTFSTLTVSNMSPEDSSIYLCSVGGRNTEAFFGQGTRLTVV.

The table lists this clone with a few counts. The V gene is TRBV7-2, the J gene TRBJ2-2; 8 nucleotides align to TRBD2. The germline CDR1 and CDR2 sequences are SGHTA and FQGNSA. The junction had 5 bases not matched to a gene; V was cut back by 5 bases and J by 3 bases. The CDR3 runs 15 residues. The CDR3 spells CASSTLADDTGELFF. For the CDR3, the DNA is TGTGCCAGCAGCACACTAGCGGACGACACCGGGGAGCTGTTTTTT. The variable domain in full, completed from reference TRBV7-2 and TRBJ2-2, reads GAGVSQSPSNKVTEKGKDVELRCDPISGHTALYWYRQSLGQGLEFLIYFQGNSAPDKSGLPSDRFSAERTGGSVSTLTIQRTQQEDSAVYLCASSTLADDTGELFFGEGSRLTVL.

The gene calls are TRBV4-3 and TRBJ2-7; 9 bases are shared with TRBD2. Germline trimming cut 3 bases from V and 3 bases from J; bases unmatched to any gene: 6. CDR1 is LGHNA and CDR2 is YSLEER in the germline V gene. This CDR3 region has 15 residues. CDR3 nucleotides: TGCGCCAGCAGCCAGCTAGCGGGATACCTCTACGAGCAGTACTTC. Translated, it gives CASSQLAGYLYEQYF.

V gene TRBV30 combines with J gene TRBJ2-3; 15 bases are a match to TRBD2. Germline-derived CDR1 and CDR2 are GTSNPN and SVGIG (reference sequence). J was trimmed by 6 bases and V by 2 bases; bases with no gene match: 12. The CDR3 is 18 amino acids. CDR3 DNA: TGTGCCTGGAGTCCACCGGGACTAGCGGGAGGTGGTCGGGATACGCAGTATTTT. Its translation: CAWSPPGLAGGGRDTQYF.

The gene calls are TRBV6-6 and TRBJ1-2; D might be TRBD1 (5 bases). Germline V gene lookup returns CDR1 MNHNY and CDR2 SVGAGI (reference sequence). Trimming removed 8 bases from V and 7 bases from J, with 17 bases in between. This CDR3 has 13 residues. CDR3 coding DNA: TGTGCCAGCGGCGAAGGCAGGGATCGTGGCTACACCTTC. This sequence encodes CASGEGRDRGYTF.

A few counts support this clone. The V call is TRBV29-1, the J call TRBJ2-6; 7 positions agree with TRBD1. Germline V CDR1 and CDR2: SQVTM, ANQGSEA. CDR3 length: 17 amino acids. The V gene end was trimmed by 5 bases and the J gene end by 0 bases; junction bases not matched to a gene: 10. The CDR3 nucleotides read TGCAGCGTTCTGAACAGGGGATCTAACTCTGGGGCCAACGTCCTGACTTTC. It specifies CSVLNRGSNSGANVLTF. Complete variable domain (other parts from reference TRBV29-1 and TRBJ2-6): SAVISQKPSRDICQRGTSLTIQCQVDSQVTMMFWYRQQPGQSLTLIATANQGSEATYESGFVIDKFPISRPNLTFSTLTVSNMSPEDSSIYLCSVLNRGSNSGANVLTFGAGSRLTVL.

V is TRBV29-1 and J is TRBJ2-5; tentatively, D is TRBD2 (6 bases). V lost 6 bases, J lost 2 bases, and 10 bases lay in between. The CDR3 contains 12 residues. CDR1 and CDR2 (germline): SQVTM, ANQGSEA. The DNA for the CDR3 is TGCAGCGTACCTAGCGCTCAAGAGACCCAGTACTTC. Translated: CSVPSAQETQYF.

This chain joins TRBV30 and TRBJ2-1; possibly TRBD1 or TRBD2 for D (6 bases each). V lost 0 bases to trimming and J lost 12 bases, with 12 bases between them. This CDR3 spans 12 amino acids. Per the germline V gene, CDR1 is GTSNPN and CDR2 is SVGIG (reference sequence). The CDR3 protein is CAWSVTGRLQFF. The CDR3 nucleotides are TGTGCCTGGAGTGTAACAGGGAGGTTGCAGTTCTTC.

A single count supports this clone. The chain couples TRBV4-2 to TRBJ2-1; D might be TRBD1 or TRBD2, each matching 5 bases. The V end was cut by 1 base, the J end by 5 bases, with 12 bases between. The CDR3 spans 15 residues. Germline V lookup: CDR1 LGHNA, CDR2 YNFKEQ. The CDR3 coding sequence is TGTGCCAGCAGCCAAGGAGGGGTGAATAACAATGAGCAGTTCTTC. This gives the protein CASSQGGVNNNEQFF.